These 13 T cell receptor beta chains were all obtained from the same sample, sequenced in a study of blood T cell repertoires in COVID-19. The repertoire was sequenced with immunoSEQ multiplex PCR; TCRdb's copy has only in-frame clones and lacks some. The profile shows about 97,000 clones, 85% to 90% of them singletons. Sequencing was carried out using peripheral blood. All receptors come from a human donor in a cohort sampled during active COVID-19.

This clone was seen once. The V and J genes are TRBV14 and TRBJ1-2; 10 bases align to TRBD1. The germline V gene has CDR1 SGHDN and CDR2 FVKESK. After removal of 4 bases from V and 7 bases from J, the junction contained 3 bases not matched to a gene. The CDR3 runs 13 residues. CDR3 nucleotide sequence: TGTGCCAGCAGCCGGGACAGGGGATCTGGCTACACCTTC. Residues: CASSRDRGSGYTF.

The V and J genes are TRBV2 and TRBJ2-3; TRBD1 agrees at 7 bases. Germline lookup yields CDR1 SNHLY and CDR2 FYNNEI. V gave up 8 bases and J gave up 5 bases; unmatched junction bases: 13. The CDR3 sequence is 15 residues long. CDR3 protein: CASWTGTDLKDTQYF. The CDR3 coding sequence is TGTGCCAGCTGGACCGGGACAGATTTAAAAGATACGCAGTATTTT.

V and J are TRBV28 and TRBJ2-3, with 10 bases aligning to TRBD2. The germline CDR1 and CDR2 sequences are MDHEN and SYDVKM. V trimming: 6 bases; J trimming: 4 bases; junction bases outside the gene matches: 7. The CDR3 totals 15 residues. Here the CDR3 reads CASSQTSGAPDTQYF. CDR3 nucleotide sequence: TGTGCCAGCAGCCAAACTAGCGGGGCTCCAGATACGCAGTATTTT.

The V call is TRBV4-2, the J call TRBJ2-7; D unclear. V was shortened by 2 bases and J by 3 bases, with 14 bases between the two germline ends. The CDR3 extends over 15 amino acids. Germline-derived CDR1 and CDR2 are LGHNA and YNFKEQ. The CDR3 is CASSQTLGENYEQYF. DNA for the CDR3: TGTGCCAGCAGCCAAACCCTGGGCGAAAACTACGAGCAGTACTTC.

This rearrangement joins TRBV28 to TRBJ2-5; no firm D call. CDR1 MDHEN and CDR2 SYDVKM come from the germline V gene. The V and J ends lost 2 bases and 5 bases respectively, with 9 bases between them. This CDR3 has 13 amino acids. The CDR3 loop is CASSLMRKETQYF. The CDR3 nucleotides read TGTGCCAGCAGTTTAATGAGGAAGGAGACCCAGTACTTC.

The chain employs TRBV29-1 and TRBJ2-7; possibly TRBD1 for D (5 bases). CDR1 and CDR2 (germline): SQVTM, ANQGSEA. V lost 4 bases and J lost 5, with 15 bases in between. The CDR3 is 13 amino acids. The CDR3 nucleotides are TGCAGCGTTGGCTCGGTGGGCAGGGACGAGCAGTACTTC. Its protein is CSVGSVGRDEQYF.

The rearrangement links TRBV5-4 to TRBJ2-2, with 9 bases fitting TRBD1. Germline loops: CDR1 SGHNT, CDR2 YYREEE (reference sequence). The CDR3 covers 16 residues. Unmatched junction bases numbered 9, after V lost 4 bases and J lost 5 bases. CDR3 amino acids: CASSGWGQGGTGELFF. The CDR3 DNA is TGTGCCAGCAGCGGATGGGGACAGGGAGGTACCGGGGAGCTGTTTTTT.

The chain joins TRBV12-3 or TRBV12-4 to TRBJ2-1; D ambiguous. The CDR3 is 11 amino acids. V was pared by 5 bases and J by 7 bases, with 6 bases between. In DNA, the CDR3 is TGTGCCAGCAGTCGCGGAAATGAGCAGTTCTTC. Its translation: CASSRGNEQFF.

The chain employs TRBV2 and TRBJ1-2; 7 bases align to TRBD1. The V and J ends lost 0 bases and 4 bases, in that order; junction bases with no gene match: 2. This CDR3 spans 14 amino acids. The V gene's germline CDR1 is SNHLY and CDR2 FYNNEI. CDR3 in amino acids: CASSEAGQSYGYTF. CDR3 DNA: TGTGCCAGCAGTGAAGCGGGACAGAGCTATGGCTACACCTTC.

CDR3 protein: CASSKGAGYEQYF. As DNA, the CDR3 is TGTGCCAGCAGTAAGGGGGCGGGATACGAGCAGTACTTC. The V gene is TRBV12-3 or TRBV12-4, the J gene TRBJ2-7, with D possibly being TRBD1 (7 bases). The CDR3 is 13 amino acids. V lost 5 bases, J lost 4 bases, and 12 bases lay in between.

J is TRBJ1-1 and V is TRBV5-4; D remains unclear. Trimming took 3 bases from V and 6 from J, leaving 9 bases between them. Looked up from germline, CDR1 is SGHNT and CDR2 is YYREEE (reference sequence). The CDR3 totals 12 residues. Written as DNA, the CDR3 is TGTGCCAGCAGCTCCATTGTAGCTGAAGCTTTCTTT. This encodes CASSSIVAEAFF. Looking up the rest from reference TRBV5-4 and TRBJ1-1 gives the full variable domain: ETGVTQSPTHLIKTRGQQVTLRCSSQSGHNTVSWYQQALGQGPQFIFQYYREEENGRGNFPPRFSGLQFPNYSSELNVNALELDDSALYLCASSSIVAEAFFGQGTRLTVV.

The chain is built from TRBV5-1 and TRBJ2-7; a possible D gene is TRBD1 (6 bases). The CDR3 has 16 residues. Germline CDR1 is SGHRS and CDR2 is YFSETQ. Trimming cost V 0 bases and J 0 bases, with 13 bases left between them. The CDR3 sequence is CASSLGSGAYSYEQYF. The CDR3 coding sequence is TGCGCCAGCAGCTTGGGATCAGGGGCTTACTCCTACGAGCAGTACTTC. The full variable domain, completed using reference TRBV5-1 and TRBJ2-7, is KAGVTQTPRYLIKTRGQQVTLSCSPISGHRSVSWYQQTPGQGLQFLFEYFSETQRNKGNFPGRFSGRQFSNSRSEMNVSTLELGDSALYLCASSLGSGAYSYEQYFGPGTRLTVT.

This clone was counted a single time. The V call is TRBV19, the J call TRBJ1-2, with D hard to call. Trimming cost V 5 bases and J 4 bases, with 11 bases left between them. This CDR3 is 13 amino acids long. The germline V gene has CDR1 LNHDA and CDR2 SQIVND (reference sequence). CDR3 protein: CASSFWAGYGYTF. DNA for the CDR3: TGTGCCAGTAGTTTCTGGGCGGGCTATGGCTACACCTTC.